One and the same sample provided the 20 T cell receptor beta chains below, sequenced in a study of blood T cell repertoires in COVID-19. The assay was immunoSEQ multiplex PCR, and TCRdb's table has in-frame clones only and misses some. Counted here are around 190,000 clones, roughly 90% occurring once; the ten biggest clones make up 15% to 20%. What was sequenced was peripheral blood. The receptors stem from a man aged 45-65 years with COVID-19, enrolled during active disease.

This clone was observed a single time. The J gene is TRBJ2-5, the V gene TRBV6-5; tentatively, D is TRBD1 (5 bases). This CDR3 spans 15 amino acids. CDR1 is MNHEY and CDR2 is SVGAGI in the germline V gene. The V and J ends lost 5 bases and 5 bases respectively, with 18 bases between them. The DNA of the CDR3 is TGTGCCAGCAGTCCCCTCCGGACACCCGGGGAGACCCAGTACTTC. Translated, it gives CASSPLRTPGETQYF.

The rearrangement joins TRBV3-1 (or the pseudogene TRBV3-2) to TRBJ2-1; D uncertain. This CDR3 contains 12 residues. With 7 bases removed from V and 3 bases from J, the gap between germline ends came to 7 bases. Per germline, CDR1 LGHDT and CDR2 YNNKEL (reference sequence). The CDR3 sequence is CASKADYNEQFF. Written as DNA, the CDR3 is TGTGCCAGCAAAGCCGACTACAATGAGCAGTTCTTC.

This chain joins TRBV5-1 and TRBJ2-7; unclear D gene. The CDR3 runs 13 residues. In germline, CDR1 is SGHRS, CDR2 YFSETQ. V lost 8 bases, J lost 1 base, and 13 bases lay in between. CDR3 protein: CASMRHNSYEQYF. CDR3 bases: TGCGCCAGTATGCGGCACAATTCCTACGAGCAGTACTTC.

The CDR3 DNA is TGTGCCAGTACTAGAGGCACCAACTATGGCTACACCTTC. It yields the protein CASTRGTNYGYTF. The chain joins TRBV19 to TRBJ1-2; no firm D call. Germline CDR1 is LNHDA and CDR2 is SQIVND (reference sequence). Deletions cut 7 bases from V and 2 bases from J, with 11 bases between. CDR3 length equals 13 residues.

The chain carries TRBV19 and TRBJ1-3; D unclear. V was clipped by 9 bases and J by 0 bases, with 9 bases between them. Germline CDR1 LNHDA, CDR2 SQIVND (reference sequence). The CDR3 spans 13 residues. DNA for the CDR3: TGTGCCAGCGAGGCGGTCTCTGGAAACACCATATATTTT. Amino acid sequence: CASEAVSGNTIYF.

The rearrangement links TRBV7-9 to TRBJ1-6; D ambiguous. Trimming shortened V by 5 bases and J by 5 bases, and 19 bases separated the two germline ends. In germline, CDR1 is SEHNR, CDR2 FQNEAQ (reference sequence). This CDR3 has 17 amino acids. Written as DNA, the CDR3 is TGTGCCAGCAGCCTAGGCGGCGGCAGTGCCGATAATTCACCCCTCCACTTT. The encoded protein is CASSLGGGSADNSPLHF.

The chain links TRBV5-1 to TRBJ2-7, with TRBD1 identical over 9 bases. The CDR3 consists of 15 residues. Germline values: CDR1 SGHRS, CDR2 YFSETQ. V dropped 5 bases and J dropped 7; count of bases not matched to a gene: 13. CDR3 in DNA: TGCGCCAGCAGACTACCGGGACAGGGCCAGAAGGAGCAGTACTTC. This translates into CASRLPGQGQKEQYF.

The CDR3, as DNA: TGTGCCAGCAGTTACTCGGACGGCAGGGGCCCAGATACGCAGTATTTT. It encodes CASSYSDGRGPDTQYF. The rearrangement links TRBV6-5 to TRBJ2-3; D is perhaps TRBD1 (6 bases). Germline-derived CDR1 and CDR2 are MNHEY and SVGAGI. This CDR3 region has 16 residues. Trimming shortened V by 0 bases and J by 4 bases, and 14 bases separated the two germline ends.

The V gene is TRBV9, the J gene TRBJ1-3, with 8 positions matching TRBD1. Trimming cost V 3 bases and J 3 bases; bases outside gene matches: 8. Germline CDR1 SGDLS, CDR2 YYNGEE. The CDR3 has 16 amino acids. The CDR3 here is CASSAGQGQNGNTIYF. DNA of the CDR3: TGTGCCAGCAGCGCAGGACAGGGCCAGAATGGAAACACCATATATTTT.

The gene calls are TRBV6-5 and TRBJ2-5; 7 bases are a match to TRBD1. V lost 6 bases to trimming and J lost 1 base; unmatched junction nucleotides: 5. CDR3 length: 14 amino acids. The germline CDR1 and CDR2 sequences are MNHEY and SVGAGI. This CDR3 reads CASRRTGSQETQYF. CDR3 sequence (DNA): TGTGCCAGCAGAAGGACAGGCAGCCAAGAGACCCAGTACTTC.

The chain combines TRBV10-1 with TRBJ2-7; TRBD2 might be the D (6 bases). The CDR3 contains 16 residues. Germline V CDR1 and CDR2: WNHNN, SYGVQD (reference sequence). The germline V and J ends were trimmed by 0 bases and 2 bases, with 14 bases remaining between them. Here the CDR3 reads CASSESRRGTTYEQYF. CDR3 sequence (DNA): TGCGCCAGCAGTGAGTCTAGGAGGGGCACGACCTACGAGCAGTACTTC.

Only one count was recorded for this clone. The chain uses TRBV18 and TRBJ2-7, with D possibly being TRBD1 (6 bases). The CDR3 spans 14 residues. V shed 3 bases and J shed 4 bases, with 13 bases lying between them. Germline CDR1 and CDR2: KGHSH and LQKENI. The CDR3: CASSPRTDSYEQYF. The DNA of the CDR3 is TGTGCCAGCTCACCTCGGACAGACTCGTACGAGCAGTACTTC.

The chain combines TRBV5-1 with TRBJ2-7, with D unresolved. This CDR3 contains 12 residues. CDR1 and CDR2 (germline): SGHRS, YFSETQ. The V gene lost 0 bases and the J gene lost 4 bases, with 5 bases spanning the gap. CDR3 protein: CASSLGEYEQYF. The CDR3 coding sequence is TGCGCCAGCAGCTTGGGCGAGTACGAGCAGTACTTC.

The J gene is TRBJ1-4, the V gene TRBV11-2, with unresolved D. This CDR3 spans 14 amino acids. Germline CDR1 SGHAT, CDR2 FQNNGV. Trimming removed 2 bases from V and 8 bases from J, with 12 bases in between. The CDR3 DNA is TGTGCCAGCAGCTTATCCGGGGTGAAAGAAAAACTGTTTTTT. Its protein product is CASSLSGVKEKLFF.

In this sample, this clone turned up once. This sequence joins TRBV7-8 and TRBJ2-7, with D maybe TRBD2 (7 bases). Trimming stripped 1 base from V and 5 bases from J, with 15 bases between. The germline CDR1 and CDR2 sequences are SGHVS and FQNEAQ. This CDR3 region has 15 residues. The CDR3 DNA follows: TGTGCCAGCAGCTTAGTGGCGGGGGCAAGGGACGAGCAGTACTTC. Protein sequence: CASSLVAGARDEQYF. Full variable domain (remainder filled in from reference TRBV7-8 and TRBJ2-7): GAGVSQSPRYKVAKRGQDVALRCDPISGHVSLFWYQQALGQGPEFLTYFQNEAQLDKSGLPSDRFFAERPEGSVSTLKIQRTQQEDSAVYLCASSLVAGARDEQYFGPGTRLTVT.

The chain is built from TRBV18 and TRBJ1-1; D is perhaps TRBD1 (5 bases). V lost 4 bases to trimming and J lost 7 bases, with 13 bases between them. The CDR3 has 13 residues. Germline values: CDR1 KGHSH, CDR2 LQKENI. In DNA form, the CDR3 reads TGTGCCAGCTCACAGGCCCAGGGCGTTGAAGCTTTCTTT. Residues: CASSQAQGVEAFF.

The chain joins TRBV5-1 to TRBJ1-1; the D gene is possibly TRBD1 (6 bases). This CDR3 has 13 amino acids. Between the trimmed V and J ends, which lost 3 bases and 2 bases, there was a span of 8 bases. Germline values: CDR1 SGHRS, CDR2 YFSETQ. The CDR3 loop is CASSSGHNTEAFF. The CDR3 DNA reads as TGCGCCAGCAGCTCGGGACACAACACTGAAGCTTTCTTT.

The gene calls are TRBV19 and TRBJ1-2; D gene ambiguous. The CDR3 spans 14 residues. Trimming shortened V by 5 bases and J by 2 bases, and 12 bases separated the two germline ends. Germline V gene data show CDR1 as LNHDA and CDR2 as SQIVND (reference sequence). The CDR3 loop is CASSSRLGNYGYTF. The DNA of the CDR3 is TGTGCCAGTAGTTCCCGGTTGGGCAACTATGGCTACACCTTC. The full variable domain, rest sourced from reference TRBV19 and TRBJ1-2, is DGGITQSPKYLFRKEGQNVTLSCEQNLNHDAMYWYRQDPGQGLRLIYYSQIVNDFQKGDIAEGYSVSREKKESFPLTVTSAQKNPTAFYLCASSSRLGNYGYTFGSGTRLTVV.

The chain combines TRBV12-5 with TRBJ1-1; D is uncertain. V dropped 5 bases and J dropped 7 bases, with 5 bases sitting between them. The CDR3 loop spans 10 amino acids. Germline loops: CDR1 LGHNT, CDR2 FRNRAP. The CDR3: CASGTVEAFF. In DNA, the CDR3 is TGTGCTAGTGGTACTGTTGAAGCTTTCTTT.

This clone was counted once. The rearrangement links TRBV2 to TRBJ2-3; possible D gene TRBD1, 6 bases. This CDR3 has 15 amino acids. Germline CDR1 and CDR2: SNHLY and FYNNEI. Trimming stripped 4 bases from V and 2 bases from J, with 13 bases between. CDR3 protein: CASSVTGQFTDTQYF. In DNA, the CDR3 is TGTGCCAGCAGTGTCACCGGACAGTTCACAGATACGCAGTATTTT.